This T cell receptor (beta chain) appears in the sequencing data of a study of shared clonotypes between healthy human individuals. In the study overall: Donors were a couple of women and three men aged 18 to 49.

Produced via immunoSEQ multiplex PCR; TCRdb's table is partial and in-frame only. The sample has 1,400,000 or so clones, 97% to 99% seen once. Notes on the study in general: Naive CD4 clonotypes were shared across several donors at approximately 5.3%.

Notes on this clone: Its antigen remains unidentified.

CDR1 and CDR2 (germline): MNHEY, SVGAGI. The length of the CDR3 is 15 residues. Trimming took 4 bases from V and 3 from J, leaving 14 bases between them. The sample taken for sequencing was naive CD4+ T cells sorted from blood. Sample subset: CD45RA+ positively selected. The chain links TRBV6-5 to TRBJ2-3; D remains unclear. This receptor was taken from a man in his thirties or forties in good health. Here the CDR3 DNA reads TGTGCCAGCAGTTCCACCCGGGTCTTAACAGATACGCAGTATTTT. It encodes CASSSTRVLTDTQYF.